The 22 T cell receptor beta chains below all came from one sample that was sequenced in a study of T-cell reconstitution after alpha-beta-depleted transplantation in children. It was with unique molecular identifiers that the TCRbeta library was prepared. TCRdb passed the PCR reads through MiXCR, listing each CDR3 protein once. The data contain about 640,000 distinct CDR3 sequences, roughly 15% of them seen just once; the ten biggest clones take up 1.1%. The sample here was PBMCs from the stem cell graft donor, taken from the stem cell graft. The receptor set was obtained from a human donor who donated a stem cell graft to a child with acute myeloid leukemia.

The rearrangement joins TRBV28 to TRBJ2-7, with 9 bases lining up with TRBD1. The CDR3 length is 15 residues. Germline CDR1 MDHEN, CDR2 SYDVKM. The J segment lost 4 bases and the V segment lost 10 bases, leaving 14 bases of the junction unmatched. CDR3 residues: CATSDPGTGRYEQYV. In nucleotides, the CDR3 is TGTGCCACCTCTGACCCCGGGACAGGGCGATACGAGCAGTACGTC.

This clonotype was seen ten or more times. The rearrangement joins TRBV20-1 to TRBJ1-2; TRBD1 is a possible D gene (5 bases). Trimming cost V 5 bases and J 3 bases, with 13 bases left between them. The V gene's germline CDR1 is DFQATT and CDR2 SNEGSKA (reference sequence). This CDR3 contains 13 residues. CDR3 in amino acids: CSAFDSSDYGYTF. The CDR3 DNA reads as TGCAGTGCTTTCGACAGCTCGGACTATGGCTACACCTTC.

There are a few counts of this clonotype. This chain uses TRBV12-3 or TRBV12-4 with TRBJ2-1; unclear D gene. This CDR3 has 14 residues. Trimming left V 5 bases short and J 0 bases short, with 8 bases between. This chain's CDR3 is CASSDSTSYNEQFF. The DNA of the CDR3 is TGTGCCAGCAGTGACTCAACCTCCTACAATGAGCAGTTCTTC.

This clonotype was seen at least ten times. The chain has TRBV20-1 and TRBJ2-3, with TRBD1 matching over 7 bases. The CDR3 has 14 residues. The junction had 6 bases not matched to a gene; V was cut back by 5 bases and J by 1 base. CDR1 is DFQATT, CDR2 SNEGSKA, per germline (reference sequence). CDR3 sequence reads: CSAPRQGGTDTQYF. The CDR3 bases are TGCAGTGCTCCCCGTCAGGGGGGCACAGATACGCAGTATTTT.

In this sample, this clonotype turned up many times. The CDR3 nucleotides read TGTGCCAGCAGTGATGCACCAGGGGACACTGAAGCTTTCTTT. The encoded protein is CASSDAPGDTEAFF. V gene TRBV6-1 combines with J gene TRBJ1-1; tentatively, D is TRBD1 (6 bases). This CDR3 is built from 14 residues. Germline V CDR1 and CDR2: MNHNS, SASEGT. V was clipped by 3 bases and J by 3 bases, with 11 bases between them.

This clonotype came up many times. V gene TRBV9 combines with J gene TRBJ1-2, with D perhaps matching TRBD1 (6 bases). This CDR3 has 13 amino acids. V shed 3 bases and J shed 5 bases, with 11 bases lying between them. Germline CDR1 is SGDLS and CDR2 is YYNGEE. The CDR3 spells CASSGGGLYGYTF. The CDR3 DNA reads TGTGCCAGCAGCGGAGGGGGACTTTATGGCTACACCTTC.

This chain joins TRBV27 and TRBJ2-5; weak D call: TRBD2 (5 bases). V lost 4 bases to trimming and J lost 3 bases, with 12 bases between them. The CDR3 contains 14 residues. Germline values: CDR1 MNHEY, CDR2 SMNVEV (reference sequence). CDR3 protein: CASSSPSRKETQYF. CDR3 coding DNA: TGTGCCAGCAGTTCCCCTAGCAGAAAAGAGACCCAGTACTTC.

In its sample, this clonotype was seen many times. The chain couples TRBV6-1 to TRBJ2-3; 12 positions agree with TRBD2. V gave up 8 bases and J gave up 1 base; unmatched junction bases: 1. CDR1 and CDR2 (germline): MNHNS, SASEGT. CDR3 length: 14 residues. CDR3 loop: CASRTSGGTDTQYF. The CDR3 bases are TGTGCCAGCCGGACTAGCGGGGGCACAGATACGCAGTATTTT.

Many counts were recorded for this clonotype. V gene TRBV20-1 combines with J gene TRBJ1-2; TRBD1 matches 9 bases. Germline V gives CDR1 DFQATT, CDR2 SNEGSKA (reference sequence). The J segment lost 2 bases and the V segment lost 0 bases, leaving 4 bases of the junction unmatched. This CDR3 region has 15 residues. In DNA form, the CDR3 reads TGCAGTGCTAGAGAGAGGGACAGGGCGAACTATGGCTACACCTTC. Its translation is CSARERDRANYGYTF.

This sequence joins TRBV6-1 and TRBJ2-7; D is unresolved. Germline assignment: CDR1 MNHNS and CDR2 SASEGT. The CDR3 loop spans 15 amino acids. Trimming took 5 bases from V and 2 from J, leaving 16 bases between them. This CDR3 reads CASSPSTSGTYEQYV. The CDR3 DNA reads TGTGCCAGCAGTCCAAGTACATCAGGCACCTACGAGCAGTACGTC.

This clonotype was recorded many times. The V gene is TRBV29-1, the J gene TRBJ2-1; D call uncertain. CDR3 size: 12 residues. CDR1 and CDR2 (germline): SQVTM, ANQGSEA. Trimming stripped 2 bases from V and 8 bases from J, with 10 bases between. This CDR3 is CSVEKGGDEQFF. CDR3 bases: TGCAGCGTTGAAAAGGGTGGGGATGAGCAGTTCTTC.

The chain joins TRBV12-3 or TRBV12-4 to TRBJ1-5; TRBD1 matches at 7 bases. The CDR3 is 14 residues long. V lost 2 bases and J lost 6; bases outside the gene matches: 4. CDR3 sequence: CASSLLTGSQPQHF. The CDR3 DNA is TGTGCCAGCAGTTTACTGACAGGGAGTCAGCCCCAGCATTTT.

There are many counts of this clonotype. The chain combines TRBV5-1 with TRBJ2-1; TRBD2 aligns across 8 bases. CDR3 length: 15 amino acids. The V gene end was trimmed by 3 bases and the J gene end by 4 bases; junction bases not matched to a gene: 6. Germline values: CDR1 SGHRS, CDR2 YFSETQ. This CDR3 is CASSSTASGYNEQFF. CDR3 DNA: TGCGCCAGCAGCTCGACCGCTAGCGGGTACAATGAGCAGTTCTTC.

This clonotype was detected ten times or more. This chain uses TRBV7-9 with TRBJ2-5; D tentatively reads TRBD1 or TRBD2 (5 bases each). With 3 bases removed from V and 5 bases from J, the gap between germline ends came to 16 bases. Germline V gene data show CDR1 as SEHNR and CDR2 as FQNEAQ (reference sequence). The CDR3 runs to 15 residues. The CDR3: CASSLGVTVLETQYF. The CDR3 DNA reads as TGTGCCAGCAGCTTGGGGGTGACAGTGCTGGAGACCCAGTACTTC.

This clonotype has a handful of counts. This chain joins TRBV20-1 and TRBJ1-4; D may be TRBD1 (5 bases). Germline CDR1 and CDR2: DFQATT and SNEGSKA (reference sequence). The CDR3 totals 15 residues. V was shortened by 2 bases and J by 7 bases, with 17 bases between the two germline ends. CDR3 sequence: CSARRQEGRGEKLFF. DNA for the CDR3: TGCAGTGCTAGAAGGCAGGAGGGGAGAGGTGAAAAACTGTTTTTT.

This clonotype was seen just once. The V gene is TRBV5-8, the J gene TRBJ2-5, with D hard to call. Trimming removed 7 bases from V and 1 base from J, with 11 bases in between. CDR3 length equals 13 residues. CDR1 is SGHTS, CDR2 YDEGEE, per germline. The CDR3 reads CASPAALQETQYF. Here the CDR3 DNA reads TGTGCCAGCCCCGCGGCCCTCCAAGAGACCCAGTACTTC.

This clonotype was counted a few times. This rearrangement joins TRBV7-2 to TRBJ2-5; 11 nucleotides align to TRBD2. The CDR3 length is 14 residues. CDR1 and CDR2 (germline): SGHTA, FQGNSA. The ends lost 4 bases at V and 4 bases at J; junction bases unmatched: 2. The chain's CDR3 is CASSYTSGGETQYF. The CDR3 nucleotides are TGTGCCAGCAGCTATACTAGCGGGGGAGAGACCCAGTACTTC.

At least ten counts were recorded for this clonotype. The rearrangement links TRBV20-1 to TRBJ2-1; no clear D gene. Germline assignment: CDR1 DFQATT and CDR2 SNEGSKA (reference sequence). Between the trimmed V and J ends, which lost 5 bases and 6 bases, there was a span of 11 bases. The CDR3 has 12 amino acids. In DNA form, the CDR3 reads TGCAGTGCTGGTGACGGGCCCAATGAGCAGTTCTTC. Translated, it gives CSAGDGPNEQFF.

This chain joins TRBV15 and TRBJ2-5, with D possibly being TRBD1 (6 bases). The CDR3 has 13 residues. V was trimmed by 4 bases and J by 2 bases, leaving 8 bases between them. CDR1 LNHNV and CDR2 YYDKDF come from the germline V gene (reference sequence). DNA for the CDR3: TGTGCCACCAGCACCGGACAGCAAGAGACCCAGTACTTC. Amino acids: CATSTGQQETQYF.

In its sample, this clonotype was seen many times. The rearrangement links TRBV15 to TRBJ1-5, with TRBD1 matching 9 bases. There are 15 residues in the CDR3. The V gene's germline CDR1 is LNHNV and CDR2 YYDKDF (reference sequence). The trim removed 5 bases at V and 1 base at J, leaving 3 bases unmatched. The CDR3 loop reads CATSGTGRSNQPQHF. Written as DNA, the CDR3 is TGTGCCACCAGCGGGACAGGGAGGAGCAATCAGCCCCAGCATTTT.

This clonotype came up many times. The chain links TRBV20-1 to TRBJ2-4; no clear D gene. V was shortened by 2 bases and J by 6 bases, with 11 bases between the two germline ends. This CDR3 region has 13 residues. Germline CDR1 is DFQATT and CDR2 is SNEGSKA (reference sequence). The CDR3 nucleotides read TGCAGTGCTAGAACCCGAGGCGGAAACATTCAGTACTTC. It yields the protein CSARTRGGNIQYF.

This chain links TRBV12-3 or TRBV12-4 with TRBJ2-1, with D maybe TRBD2 (6 bases). CDR3 length equals 14 residues. The germline V and J ends were trimmed by 10 bases and 6 bases, with 19 bases remaining between them. CDR3 amino acids: CATTGDRGPNEQFF. As DNA, the CDR3 is TGTGCCACCACGGGGGACCGCGGCCCCAATGAGCAGTTCTTC.